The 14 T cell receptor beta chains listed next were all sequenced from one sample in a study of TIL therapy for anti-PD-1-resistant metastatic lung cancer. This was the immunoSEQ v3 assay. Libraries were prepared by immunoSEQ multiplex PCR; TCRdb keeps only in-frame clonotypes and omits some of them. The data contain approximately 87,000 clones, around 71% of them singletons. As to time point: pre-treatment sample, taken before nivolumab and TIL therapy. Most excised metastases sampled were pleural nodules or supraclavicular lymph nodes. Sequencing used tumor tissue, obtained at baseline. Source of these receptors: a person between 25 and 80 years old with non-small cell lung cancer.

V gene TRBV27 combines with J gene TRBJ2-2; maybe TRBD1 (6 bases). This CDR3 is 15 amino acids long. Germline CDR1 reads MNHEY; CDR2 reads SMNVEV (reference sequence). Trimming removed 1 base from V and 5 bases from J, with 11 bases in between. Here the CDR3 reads CASSLLGARTGELFF. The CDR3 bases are TGTGCCAGCAGTTTATTGGGGGCCAGGACCGGGGAGCTGTTTTTT.

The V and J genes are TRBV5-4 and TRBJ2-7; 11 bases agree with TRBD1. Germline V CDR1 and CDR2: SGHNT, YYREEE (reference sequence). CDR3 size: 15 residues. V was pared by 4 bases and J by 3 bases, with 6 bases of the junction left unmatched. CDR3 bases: TGTGCCAGCAGCGGTGGGACAGGGGGAGTCTACGAGCAGTACTTC. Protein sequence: CASSGGTGGVYEQYF.

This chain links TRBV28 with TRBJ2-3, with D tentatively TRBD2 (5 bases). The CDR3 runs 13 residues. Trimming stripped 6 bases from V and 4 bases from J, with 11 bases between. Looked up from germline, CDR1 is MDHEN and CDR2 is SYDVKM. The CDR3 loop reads CASSTPGADTQYF. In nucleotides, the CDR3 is TGTGCCAGCAGCACCCCCGGGGCAGATACGCAGTATTTT.

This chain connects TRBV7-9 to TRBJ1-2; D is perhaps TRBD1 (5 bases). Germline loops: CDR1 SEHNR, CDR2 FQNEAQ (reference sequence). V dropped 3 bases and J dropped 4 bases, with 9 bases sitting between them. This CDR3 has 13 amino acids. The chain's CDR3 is CASSLDTSYGYTF. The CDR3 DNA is TGTGCCAGCAGCTTGGACACCTCCTATGGCTACACCTTC.

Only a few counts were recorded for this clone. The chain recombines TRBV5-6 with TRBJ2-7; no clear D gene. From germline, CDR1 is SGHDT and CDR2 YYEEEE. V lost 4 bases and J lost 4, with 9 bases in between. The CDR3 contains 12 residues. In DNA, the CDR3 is TGTGCCAGCAGCCGGGCTGGTTACGAGCAGTACTTC. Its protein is CASSRAGYEQYF.

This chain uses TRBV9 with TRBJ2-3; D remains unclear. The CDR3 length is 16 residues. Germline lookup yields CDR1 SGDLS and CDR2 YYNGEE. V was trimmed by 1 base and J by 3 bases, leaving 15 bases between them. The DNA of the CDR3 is TGTGCCAGCAGCGTAATGTCCGACCCTGGGACAGATACGCAGTATTTT. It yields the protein CASSVMSDPGTDTQYF. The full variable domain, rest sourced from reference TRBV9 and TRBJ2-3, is DSGVTQTPKHLITATGQRVTLRCSPRSGDLSVYWYQQSLDQGLQFLIQYYNGEERAKGNILERFSAQQFPDLHSELNLSSLELGDSALYFCASSVMSDPGTDTQYFGPGTRLTVL.

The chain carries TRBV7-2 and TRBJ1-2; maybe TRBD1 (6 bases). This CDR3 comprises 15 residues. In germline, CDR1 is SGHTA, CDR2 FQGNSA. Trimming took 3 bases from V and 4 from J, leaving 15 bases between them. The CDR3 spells CASSLSPRGGYGYTF. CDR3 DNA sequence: TGTGCCAGCAGCTTGAGTCCCAGGGGTGGCTATGGCTACACCTTC. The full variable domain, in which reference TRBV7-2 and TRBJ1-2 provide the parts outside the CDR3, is GAGVSQSPSNKVTEKGKDVELRCDPISGHTALYWYRQSLGQGLEFLIYFQGNSAPDKSGLPSDRFSAERTGGSVSTLTIQRTQQEDSAVYLCASSLSPRGGYGYTFGSGTRLTVV.

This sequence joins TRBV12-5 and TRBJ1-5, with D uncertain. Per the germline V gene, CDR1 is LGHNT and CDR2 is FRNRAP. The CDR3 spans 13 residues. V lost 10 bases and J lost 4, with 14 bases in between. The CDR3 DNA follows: TGTGCTATGGGCCAGGCGAAAAATCAGCCCCAGCATTTT. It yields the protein CAMGQAKNQPQHF. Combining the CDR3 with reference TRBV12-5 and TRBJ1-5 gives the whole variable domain DARVTQTPRHKVTEMGQEVTMRCQPILGHNTVFWYRQTMMQGLELLAYFRNRAPLDDSGMPKDRFSAEMPDATLATLKIQPSEPRDSAVYFCAMGQAKNQPQHFGDGTRLSIL.

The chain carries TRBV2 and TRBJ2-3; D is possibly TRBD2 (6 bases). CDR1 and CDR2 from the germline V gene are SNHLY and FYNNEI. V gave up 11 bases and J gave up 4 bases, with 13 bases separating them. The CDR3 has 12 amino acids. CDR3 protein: CADRRASDTQYF. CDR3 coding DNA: TGTGCCGACCGGAGGGCCTCAGATACGCAGTATTTT. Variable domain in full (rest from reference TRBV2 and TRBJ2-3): EPEVTQTPSHQVTQMGQEVILRCVPISNHLYFYWYRQILGQKVEFLVSFYNNEISEKSEIFDDQFSVERPDGSNFTLKIRSTKLEDSAMYFCADRRASDTQYFGPGTRLTVL.

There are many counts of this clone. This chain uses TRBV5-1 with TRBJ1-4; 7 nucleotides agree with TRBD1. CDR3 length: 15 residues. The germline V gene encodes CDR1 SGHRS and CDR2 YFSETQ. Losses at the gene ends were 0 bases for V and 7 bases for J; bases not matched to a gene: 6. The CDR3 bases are TGCGCCAGCAGCTTGGGGCCAAACAGGGGTGAAAAACTGTTTTTT. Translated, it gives CASSLGPNRGEKLFF. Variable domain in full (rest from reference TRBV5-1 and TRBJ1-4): KAGVTQTPRYLIKTRGQQVTLSCSPISGHRSVSWYQQTPGQGLQFLFEYFSETQRNKGNFPGRFSGRQFSNSRSEMNVSTLELGDSALYLCASSLGPNRGEKLFFGSGTQLSVL.

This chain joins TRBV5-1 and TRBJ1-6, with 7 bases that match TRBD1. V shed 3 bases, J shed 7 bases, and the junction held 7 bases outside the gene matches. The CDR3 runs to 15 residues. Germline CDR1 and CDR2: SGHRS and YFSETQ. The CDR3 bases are TGCGCCAGCAGCTCCGACAGGGCGCAAAATTCACCCCTCCACTTT. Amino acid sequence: CASSSDRAQNSPLHF. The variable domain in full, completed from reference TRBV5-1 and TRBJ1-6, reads KAGVTQTPRYLIKTRGQQVTLSCSPISGHRSVSWYQQTPGQGLQFLFEYFSETQRNKGNFPGRFSGRQFSNSRSEMNVSTLELGDSALYLCASSSDRAQNSPLHFGNGTRLTVT.

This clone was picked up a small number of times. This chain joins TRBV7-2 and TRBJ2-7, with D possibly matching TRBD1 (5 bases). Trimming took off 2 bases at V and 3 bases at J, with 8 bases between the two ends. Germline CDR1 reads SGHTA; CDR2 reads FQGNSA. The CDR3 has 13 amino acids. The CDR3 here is CASSLQGYYEQYF. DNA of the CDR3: TGTGCCAGCAGCTTACAGGGATACTACGAGCAGTACTTC.

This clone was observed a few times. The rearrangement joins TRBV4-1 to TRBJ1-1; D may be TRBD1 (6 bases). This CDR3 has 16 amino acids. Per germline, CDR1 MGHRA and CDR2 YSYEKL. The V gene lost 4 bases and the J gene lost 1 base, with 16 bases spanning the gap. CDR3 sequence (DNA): TGCGCCAGCAGCCCGGGACACCTGGGGGCGAACACTGAAGCTTTCTTT. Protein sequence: CASSPGHLGANTEAFF.

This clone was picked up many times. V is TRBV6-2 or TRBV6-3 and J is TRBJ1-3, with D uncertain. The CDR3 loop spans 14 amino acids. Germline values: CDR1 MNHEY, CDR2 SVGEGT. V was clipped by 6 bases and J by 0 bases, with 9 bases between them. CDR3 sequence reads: CASSRRDSGNTIYF. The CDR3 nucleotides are TGTGCCAGCAGCAGAAGGGACTCTGGAAACACCATATATTTT.